The subject of this entry is one T cell receptor (beta chain). This entry is derived from a study of blood T cell repertoires in COVID-19. Data came from immunoSEQ multiplex PCR; TCRdb stores just in-frame clones and leaves some out. The repertoire holds 150,000 to 200,000 clones, 80% seen once, with 5% to 6% in the top ten. With 0 bases clipped from V and 8 bases from J, the junction kept 7 bases outside the gene matches. Germline V CDR1 and CDR2: LGHDT, YNNKEL (reference sequence). CDR3 size: 16 residues. V gene TRBV3-1 (or the pseudogene TRBV3-2) combines with J gene TRBJ2-4; 10 nucleotides line up with TRBD2. The clonotype comes from a man between 40 and 49 years old who had recovered from COVID-19. Specimen: PBMCs or T cells enriched from blood (not recorded which). The CDR3 DNA follows: TGTGCCAGCAGCCAAGATAGGCTAGCGGGGGCAGACATTCAGTACTTC. This gives the protein CASSQDRLAGADIQYF.